This TCR beta chain was recorded in a study of cytomegalovirus exposure and HLA in healthy donors. Findings and limits, study-wide: Only CMV serostatus was available as immune exposure information. A link between a missense DCLRE1C variant and TCR beta V- and J-gene trimming emerged from a later analysis.

All the people who gave samples were healthy bone marrow donors. This clone was seen a single time. The antigen is not known. Amplification used 60 Vbeta primers and 13 Jbeta primers. TCRdb keeps only in-frame clones here, not all; method: immunoSEQ multiplex PCR. The table includes 150,000 or so clones, 84% detected once. V lost 2 bases, J lost 8 bases, and 15 bases lay in between. The CDR3 consists of 14 residues. CDR1 is KGHSH and CDR2 is LQKENI in the germline V gene. This receptor was identified in a man aged 25 to 40 in good health and CMV-seronegative. V usage is TRBV18 and J usage is TRBJ1-2, with a tentative D call TRBD1 (5 bases). Specimen: PBMCs. DNA for the CDR3: TGTGCCAGCTCACCAGATGCCTACGGGGGGGGCTACACCTTC. It yields the protein CASSPDAYGGGYTF. Based on the CDR3 plus reference TRBV18 and TRBJ1-2, the full variable domain is NAGVMQNPRHLVRRRGQEARLRCSPMKGHSHVYWYRQLPEEGLKFMVYLQKENIIDESGMPKERFSAEFPKEGPSILRIQQVVRGDSAAYFCASSPDAYGGGYTFGSGTRLTVV.